This T cell receptor beta chain originates from a study of T cell responses to AZD1222 COVID-19 vaccine. Findings of the study overall: Repertoires in all cases were sampled only once the peak T cell response had passed. Targets within unmutated variant regions were reportedly found for nearly half of spike-specific TCRs. The donor cohort was predominantly white British with a female majority, and clonal diversity may have been underestimated.

V was trimmed by 5 bases and J by 6 bases, leaving 20 bases between them. Germline V gene data show CDR1 as SEHNR and CDR2 as FQNEAQ (reference sequence). The CDR3 has 15 residues. Using immunoSEQ multiplex PCR, the repertoire was profiled, and TCRdb retains in-frame clones only, with some absent. The sample records about 79,000 clones, roughly nine tenths being singletons. Concerning this clone itself: Antigen: not known.

The starting material was peripheral blood, obtained on day 0 of MenACWY control vaccination. This clonotype was obtained from an adult in good health. This sequence joins TRBV7-9 and TRBJ2-7; no firm D call. The CDR3 DNA reads as TGTGCCAGCAGCGTCTTGGCAGCCCGGAGCAGCGAGCAGTACTTC. Amino acids: CASSVLAARSSEQYF. The whole variable domain, remainder taken from reference TRBV7-9 and TRBJ2-7, is DTGVSQNPRHKITKRGQNVTFRCDPISEHNRLYWYRQTLGQGPEFLTYFQNEAQLEKSRLLSDRFSAERPKGSFSTLEIQRTEQGDSAMYLCASSVLAARSSEQYFGPGTRLTVT.